This entry lists 14 T cell receptor beta chains sequenced from one sample in a study of blood T cells in healthy people across ages. Through a sample-barcoded 5' primer and a J-beta primer mix, a second PCR was run for roughly 6 to 12 cycles. From the 5' RACE reads, TCRdb called clonotypes with MiXCR, one entry per CDR3 protein. The table has 700,000 to 800,000 distinct CDR3 sequences, approximately 43% seen once; the top ten hold 20% to 25%. Sequenced sample: blood. Every receptor here comes from a woman aged 55-69 years in good health.

This clonotype was picked up a small number of times. This sequence joins TRBV24-1 and TRBJ2-1, with unresolved D. V lost 3 bases, J lost 0 bases, and 20 bases lay in between. This CDR3 contains 19 residues. Germline assignment: CDR1 KGHDR and CDR2 SFDVKD. DNA for the CDR3: TGTGCCACCAGTGATCTTCAACGATCTGCAGAGAACTCCTACAATGAGCAGTTCTTC. Its translation: CATSDLQRSAENSYNEQFF.

This clonotype was observed a few times. The CDR3 DNA follows: TGCAGTGCTCAGGACAGGGGTGTCCCTGAAGCTTTCTTT. Translating it yields CSAQDRGVPEAFF. The chain has TRBV20-1 and TRBJ1-1, with 9 bases matching TRBD1. J gave up 6 bases and V 5 bases, and 7 bases lay outside the gene matches. Germline assignment: CDR1 DFQATT and CDR2 SNEGSKA (reference sequence). CDR3 length: 13 residues.

This clonotype was observed a single time. The chain is built from TRBV9 and TRBJ1-2, with D uncertain. Trimming took off 0 bases at V and 4 bases at J, with 10 bases between the two ends. The CDR3 consists of 14 residues. Germline CDR1 SGDLS, CDR2 YYNGEE. The CDR3 loop reads CASSVGGVPYGYTF. Written as DNA, the CDR3 is TGTGCCAGCAGCGTAGGTGGGGTCCCCTATGGCTACACCTTC.

At least ten counts were recorded for this clonotype. The chain uses TRBV20-1 and TRBJ2-1; no definite D call. Trimming pared 0 bases from V and 3 bases from J, leaving 9 bases between. Germline CDR1 and CDR2: DFQATT and SNEGSKA (reference sequence). The CDR3 covers 14 residues. CDR3 bases: TGCAGTGCTAGAGATCGTAGGGTCTACAATGAGCAGTTCTTC. Its translation is CSARDRRVYNEQFF.

The CDR3 sequence is CASSATDRTDTQYF. The CDR3 DNA reads TGTGCCAGCAGCGCGACGGACAGAACAGATACGCAGTATTTT. V gene TRBV7-8 combines with J gene TRBJ2-3; D might be TRBD1 (6 bases). The V end was cut by 5 bases, the J end by 3 bases, with 12 bases between. The CDR3 extends over 14 amino acids. Germline-derived CDR1 and CDR2 are SGHVS and FQNEAQ.

With regard to this clonotype: One base away lies a much larger clone, so this may be a sequencing read error. The CDR3 protein is CASSQAGKGETQYF. CDR3 DNA: TGTGCCAGCAGCCAAGCGGGGAAAGGAGAGACCCAGTACTTC. The chain employs TRBV4-2 and TRBJ2-5; the D gene is possibly TRBD2 (5 bases). The length of the CDR3 is 14 residues. Germline V lookup: CDR1 LGHNA, CDR2 YNFKEQ. The V and J ends lost 1 base and 4 bases respectively, with 10 bases between them.

In its sample, this clonotype was seen a few times. The V call is TRBV5-1, the J call TRBJ2-1, with 12 bases identical to TRBD1. Germline V gives CDR1 SGHRS, CDR2 YFSETQ. V lost 4 bases, J lost 10 bases, and 9 bases stayed unmatched. The CDR3 runs 15 residues. DNA for the CDR3: TGCGCCAGCAGCCAAACGGGACAGGGGGCATCGGAGCAGTTCTTC. Amino acids: CASSQTGQGASEQFF.

This clonotype was counted many times. This chain joins TRBV29-1 and TRBJ2-1; TRBD1 agrees at 9 bases. This CDR3 is built from 16 residues. Trimming took 1 base from V and 1 from J; bases not matched to a gene: 5. CDR1 is SQVTM, CDR2 ANQGSEA, per germline. CDR3 amino acids: CSVEGGQGSSYNEQFF. CDR3 coding DNA: TGCAGCGTTGAAGGAGGACAGGGGTCGTCCTACAATGAGCAGTTCTTC.

The chain carries TRBV20-1 and TRBJ2-5, with 8 bases identical to TRBD2. Trimming took 1 base from V and 0 from J; bases not matched to a gene: 4. This CDR3 region has 15 residues. In germline, CDR1 is DFQATT, CDR2 SNEGSKA (reference sequence). CDR3 in DNA: TGCAGTGCTAGAGGTATAGCGGGGCACCAAGAGACCCAGTACTTC. It specifies CSARGIAGHQETQYF.

CDR3 nucleotides: TGTGCCAGCAGTTACGTCTCCCACAATCAGCCCCAGCATTTT. As protein: CASSYVSHNQPQHF. The V call is TRBV6-2 or TRBV6-3, the J call TRBJ1-5, with D hard to call. The germline CDR1 and CDR2 sequences are MNHEY and SVGEGT. The CDR3 loop spans 14 amino acids. The V and J ends lost 2 bases and 3 bases respectively, with 8 bases between them.

This clonotype was observed at least ten times. V gene TRBV29-1 combines with J gene TRBJ2-3, with 13 bases matching TRBD2. With V trimmed by 6 bases and J by 6 bases, 6 bases remained unmatched. CDR1 is SQVTM, CDR2 ANQGSEA, per germline. The CDR3 has 14 residues. This CDR3 is CSVVLAGGRDTQYF. CDR3 bases: TGCAGCGTCGTACTAGCGGGAGGGCGGGATACGCAGTATTTT.

The chain recombines TRBV27 with TRBJ2-3; D ambiguous. V lost 3 bases to trimming and J lost 2 bases, with 6 bases between them. CDR1 is MNHEY and CDR2 is SMNVEV in the germline V gene (reference sequence). There are 13 residues in the CDR3. The CDR3, as DNA: TGTGCCAGCAGTTTTTTTCCCACAGATACGCAGTATTTT. Its protein product is CASSFFPTDTQYF.

In its sample, this clonotype was seen many times. V and J are TRBV18 and TRBJ2-1, with TRBD2 identical over 13 bases. V shed 1 base, J shed 7 bases, and the junction held 10 bases outside the gene matches. There are 18 residues in the CDR3. CDR1 is KGHSH, CDR2 LQKENI, per germline. This chain's CDR3 is CASSPRTMTSGRLNEQFF. In DNA, the CDR3 is TGTGCCAGCTCACCACGGACTATGACTAGCGGGAGGTTAAATGAGCAGTTCTTC.

This clonotype was seen a handful of times. CDR3 DNA sequence: TGTGCCAGCAGCCAAGATTTGCTCGACAGAGCCTACGAGCAGTACTTC. Its translation: CASSQDLLDRAYEQYF. V gene TRBV3-1 combines with J gene TRBJ2-7; tentatively, D is TRBD1 (5 bases). V was trimmed by 0 bases and J by 2 bases, leaving 14 bases between them. The germline CDR1 and CDR2 sequences are LGHDT and YNNKEL (reference sequence). This CDR3 is built from 16 residues.